The 32 T cell receptor beta chains given below trace back to one sample, sequenced in a study of spatial heterogeneity in lung cancer. MiXCR, applied by TCRdb to the 5' RACE reads, yields one record per CDR3 protein. The profile shows tens of thousands of distinct CDR3 sequences, under 7.5% of them singletons. Specified time point: sample taken at primary tumor resection. Extraction of whole RNA from tumor, nontumor lung or frozen PBMC preceded unsorted sequencing. The sequencing used PBMCs, collected at surgery. These receptor sequences come from a female donor with early-stage non-small cell lung cancer.

This clonotype came up a few times. This CDR3 reads CASSLALGAGENTEQFF. CDR3 DNA sequence: TGTGCCAGCAGCTTAGCGCTCGGAGCGGGGGAAAATACGGAGCAGTTCTTC. This sequence joins TRBV7-9 and TRBJ2-1, with 8 bases fitting TRBD2. V gave up 0 bases and J gave up 10 bases; unmatched junction bases: 14. CDR3 length equals 17 residues. The germline CDR1 and CDR2 sequences are SEHNR and FQNEAQ (reference sequence).

This clonotype was counted a few times. V and J are TRBV20-1 and TRBJ2-3, with D perhaps being TRBD1 or TRBD2 (5 bases each). CDR1 and CDR2 from the germline V gene are DFQATT and SNEGSKA (reference sequence). The CDR3 loop spans 11 amino acids. Trimming pared 5 bases from V and 11 bases from J, leaving 14 bases between. CDR3 region: CSAGGPLGQYF. CDR3 coding DNA: TGCAGTGCTGGGGGACCTTTGGGGCAGTATTTT.

This clonotype occurred a few times. This rearrangement joins TRBV25-1 to TRBJ1-3; TRBD1 aligns across 9 bases. The CDR3 has 17 amino acids. The V gene end was trimmed by 4 bases and the J gene end by 4 bases; junction bases not matched to a gene: 11. Germline CDR1 is MGHDK and CDR2 is SYGVNS. The CDR3 region is CASSALGQGNKGNTIYF. As DNA, the CDR3 is TGTGCCAGCAGTGCCCTCGGACAGGGGAATAAAGGAAACACCATATATTTT.

In its sample, this clonotype was seen many times. The chain uses TRBV4-1 and TRBJ2-6; tentatively, D is TRBD1 (5 bases). This CDR3 contains 16 residues. Germline CDR1 reads MGHRA; CDR2 reads YSYEKL. V lost 4 bases to trimming and J lost 0 bases, with 10 bases between them. The CDR3 nucleotides read TGCGCCAGCAGCCGATTCAGGGACTCTGGGGCCAACGTCCTGACTTTC. It is translated as CASSRFRDSGANVLTF.

This clonotype showed up many times. Here the CDR3 reads CASSFTGTGGTQYF. The CDR3 DNA follows: TGTGCCAGCAGCTTCACCGGGACAGGGGGGACCCAGTACTTC. The gene calls are TRBV11-1 and TRBJ2-5; 11 nucleotides line up with TRBD1. The CDR3 has 14 amino acids. Germline lookup yields CDR1 SGHAT and CDR2 FQDESV (reference sequence). Trimming took 3 bases from V and 7 from J; bases not matched to a gene: 4.

In its sample, this clonotype was seen a few times. The chain uses TRBV7-2 and TRBJ2-7; 11 bases align to TRBD2. CDR1 is SGHTA and CDR2 is FQGNSA in the germline V gene. This CDR3 contains 14 residues. J lost 2 bases, V lost 3 bases, and 0 bases had no gene match. CDR3 nucleotides: TGTGCCAGCAGCTTTAGCGGGGGGGCCTACGAGCAGTACTTC. Its protein product is CASSFSGGAYEQYF.

This clonotype rates as medium-sized. This sequence joins TRBV12-3 or TRBV12-4 and TRBJ1-1; no clear D gene. V was clipped by 0 bases and J by 2 bases, with 4 bases between them. The CDR3 covers 13 residues. In DNA form, the CDR3 reads TGTGCCAGCAGTTTAGCGCGTAACACTGAAGCTTTCTTT. This gives the protein CASSLARNTEAFF.

The table lists this clonotype with many counts. V usage is TRBV18 and J usage is TRBJ2-2, with 7 nucleotides matching TRBD2. Germline loops: CDR1 KGHSH, CDR2 LQKENI. The CDR3 runs to 16 residues. Trimming cost V 3 bases and J 3 bases; bases outside gene matches: 7. The DNA for the CDR3 is TGTGCCAGCTCACCCCCTGCTCGGGGGGACACCGGGGAGCTGTTTTTT. Residues: CASSPPARGDTGELFF. Full variable domain (outside the CDR3, taken from reference TRBV18 and TRBJ2-2): NAGVMQNPRHLVRRRGQEARLRCSPMKGHSHVYWYRQLPEEGLKFMVYLQKENIIDESGMPKERFSAEFPKEGPSILRIQQVVRGDSAAYFCASSPPARGDTGELFFGEGSRLTVL.

This clonotype turned up a few times. This chain links TRBV3-1 with TRBJ1-5; no clear D gene. CDR1 is LGHDT, CDR2 YNNKEL, per germline (reference sequence). The CDR3 is made up of 15 amino acids. V was trimmed by 4 bases and J by 3 bases, leaving 13 bases between them. DNA of the CDR3: TGTGCCAGCAGCCCTGCATTTGGGGACAATCAGCCCCAGCATTTT. Amino acid sequence: CASSPAFGDNQPQHF. The full variable domain, rest sourced from reference TRBV3-1 and TRBJ1-5, is DTAVSQTPKYLVTQMGNDKSIKCEQNLGHDTMYWYKQDSKKFLKIMFSYNNKELIINETVPNRFSPKSPDKAHLNLHINSLELGDSAVYFCASSPAFGDNQPQHFGDGTRLSIL.

Remarks on this clonotype: One base away lies a much larger clone, so this may be a sequencing read error. The chain combines TRBV5-1 with TRBJ1-6; TRBD1 matches 9 bases. CDR1 and CDR2 (germline): SGHRS, YFSETQ. After removal of 5 bases from V and 8 bases from J, the junction contained 14 bases not matched to a gene. This CDR3 is built from 17 residues. CDR3 DNA sequence: TGCGCCAGCAGACCGTCTACAGGGGGCGGTCTGTATTCACCCCTCCACTTT. Its translation is CASRPSTGGGLYSPLHF.

This clonotype was counted at least ten times. The V gene is TRBV12-5, the J gene TRBJ2-5, with 8 bases lining up with TRBD1. This CDR3 contains 14 residues. With 1 base clipped from V and 5 bases from J, the junction kept 3 bases outside the gene matches. The germline V gene encodes CDR1 LGHNT and CDR2 FRNRAP. This CDR3 is CASGLGTGTETQYF. The CDR3 DNA sequence: TGTGCTAGTGGTTTGGGGACAGGGACCGAGACCCAGTACTTC.

There are many counts of this clonotype. This chain joins TRBV20-1 and TRBJ2-3; 10 nucleotides agree with TRBD2. Germline CDR1 DFQATT, CDR2 SNEGSKA (reference sequence). The ends lost 4 bases at V and 5 bases at J; junction bases unmatched: 6. The CDR3 has 14 amino acids. In nucleotides, the CDR3 is TGCAGTGCTACGGGACTAGCGTTCGGAGATACGCAGTATTTT. Its translation is CSATGLAFGDTQYF.

The chain joins TRBV19 to TRBJ2-5; D call uncertain. The V end was cut by 5 bases, the J end by 5 bases, with 15 bases between. The germline gives CDR1 LNHDA, CDR2 SQIVND (reference sequence). This CDR3 spans 14 amino acids. The CDR3 DNA reads TGTGCCAGTAGTTCCGGCCCCTCGAGGGAGACCCAGTACTTC. Residues: CASSSGPSRETQYF.

This clonotype was picked up many times. The chain links TRBV19 to TRBJ1-5; D is possibly TRBD1 (5 bases). The V end was cut by 5 bases, the J end by 0 bases, with 11 bases between. The germline V gene encodes CDR1 LNHDA and CDR2 SQIVND (reference sequence). The CDR3 length is 15 residues. The CDR3 sequence is CASSVQGYSNQPQHF. As DNA, the CDR3 is TGTGCCAGTAGTGTCCAGGGATATAGCAATCAGCCCCAGCATTTT.

This clonotype qualifies as medium-sized (0.01 to 0.1%). The DNA for the CDR3 is TGCAGCGTTCAGTCCCAGGGGCTGGACACTGAAGCTTTCTTT. Its protein product is CSVQSQGLDTEAFF. The chain is built from TRBV29-1 and TRBJ1-1, with D possibly TRBD1 on 6 matching bases. Germline assignment: CDR1 SQVTM and CDR2 ANQGSEA. There are 14 residues in the CDR3. V was clipped by 5 bases and J by 3 bases, with 16 bases between them.

This clonotype occurred many times. The chain employs TRBV20-1 and TRBJ2-3; 10 positions agree with TRBD2. Per germline, CDR1 DFQATT and CDR2 SNEGSKA (reference sequence). CDR3 length: 15 amino acids. Trimming removed 3 bases from V and 1 base from J; junction bases left unmatched: 4. CDR3 nucleotides: TGCAGTGCTAGGCCCGGGACTAGCGGCACAGATACGCAGTATTTT. It specifies CSARPGTSGTDTQYF.

J is TRBJ2-2 and V is TRBV20-1; D may be TRBD1 or TRBD2 (5 bases each). Germline V gene data show CDR1 as DFQATT and CDR2 as SNEGSKA (reference sequence). CDR3 length: 13 amino acids. V was clipped by 6 bases and J by 0 bases, with 8 bases between them. The CDR3, as DNA: TGCAGTGCGAGGGGACCGAACACCGGGGAGCTGTTTTTT. It encodes CSARGPNTGELFF.

This chain joins TRBV28 and TRBJ2-2; possibly TRBD2 for D (7 bases). V was clipped by 3 bases and J by 6 bases, with 11 bases between them. This CDR3 contains 14 residues. The germline V gene encodes CDR1 MDHEN and CDR2 SYDVKM. DNA of the CDR3: TGTGCCAGCAGTTTTGGGGGGGCGGCCGGGGAGCTGTTTTTT. It specifies CASSFGGAAGELFF.

This clonotype was counted a few times. This chain uses TRBV6-5 with TRBJ2-7; 7 bases align to TRBD2. The ends lost 0 bases at V and 1 base at J; junction bases unmatched: 3. CDR3 size: 15 residues. Germline CDR1 reads MNHEY; CDR2 reads SVGAGI. This CDR3 is CASSYSGRGSYEQYF. CDR3 bases: TGTGCCAGCAGTTACTCGGGGAGGGGTTCCTACGAGCAGTACTTC.

The rearrangement joins TRBV20-1 to TRBJ1-1, with no clear D. The ends were cut back, 5 bases at V and 1 base at J, with 14 bases in the middle. Germline CDR1 DFQATT, CDR2 SNEGSKA (reference sequence). The CDR3 is 14 amino acids. As DNA, the CDR3 is TGCAGTGCTGGGCCCCGGCAGCCGAACACTGAAGCTTTCTTT. Translated, it gives CSAGPRQPNTEAFF.

In this sample, this clonotype turned up many times. V gene TRBV18 combines with J gene TRBJ2-1, with D tentatively TRBD2 (5 bases). The CDR3 totals 19 residues. Trimming stripped 4 bases from V and 7 bases from J, with 29 bases between. Germline V lookup: CDR1 KGHSH, CDR2 LQKENI. Here the CDR3 DNA reads TGTGCCAGCTCACTCACGCGCGGGTCTAGCTCCACTTCGGGGAATGAGCAGTTCTTC. Translation: CASSLTRGSSSTSGNEQFF. The variable domain in full, completed from reference TRBV18 and TRBJ2-1, reads NAGVMQNPRHLVRRRGQEARLRCSPMKGHSHVYWYRQLPEEGLKFMVYLQKENIIDESGMPKERFSAEFPKEGPSILRIQQVVRGDSAAYFCASSLTRGSSSTSGNEQFFGPGTRLTVL.

The chain is built from TRBV6-2 or TRBV6-3 and TRBJ2-5; tentatively, D is TRBD2 (5 bases). The germline gives CDR1 MNHEY, CDR2 SVGEGT. V was shortened by 2 bases and J by 3 bases, with 19 bases between the two germline ends. The CDR3 spans 17 residues. CDR3 in amino acids: CASSYPPLAGKEETQYF. The CDR3 DNA follows: TGTGCCAGCAGTTACCCGCCCCTGGCGGGTAAAGAAGAGACCCAGTACTTC.

This clonotype appeared a few times. The CDR3 DNA reads TGTGCCAGTAGTCCCGGGACGATGAACACCGGGGAGCTGTTTTTT. The encoded protein is CASSPGTMNTGELFF. V usage is TRBV6-5 and J usage is TRBJ2-2; D tentatively reads TRBD1 or TRBD2 (5 bases each). Trimming shortened V by 9 bases and J by 1 base, and 15 bases separated the two germline ends. CDR3 length equals 15 residues. Germline loops: CDR1 MNHEY, CDR2 SVGAGI.

This clonotype has ten or more counts. The genes are TRBV2 and TRBJ1-5; no clear D gene. The germline V and J ends were trimmed by 0 bases and 6 bases, with 3 bases remaining between them. The CDR3 spans 12 residues. Germline-derived CDR1 and CDR2 are SNHLY and FYNNEI. The CDR3 region is CASSEAAQPQHF. CDR3 nucleotide sequence: TGTGCCAGCAGTGAAGCCGCTCAGCCCCAGCATTTT.

V is TRBV27 and J is TRBJ2-3; either TRBD1 or TRBD2 may fit D (5 bases each). V dropped 0 bases and J dropped 2 bases, with 9 bases sitting between them. CDR3 length: 15 residues. The germline V gene has CDR1 MNHEY and CDR2 SMNVEV (reference sequence). The CDR3 DNA follows: TGTGCCAGCAGTTTATCGGGACCCCTCACAGATACGCAGTATTTT. It codes for CASSLSGPLTDTQYF.

This clonotype turned up a few times. The V gene is TRBV7-9, the J gene TRBJ2-7; D might be TRBD1 (6 bases). The CDR3 extends over 12 amino acids. Per germline, CDR1 SEHNR and CDR2 FQNEAQ (reference sequence). The V gene lost 5 bases and the J gene lost 3 bases, with 8 bases spanning the gap. The CDR3 is CASSQTGYEQYF. Here the CDR3 DNA reads TGTGCCAGCAGCCAGACAGGCTACGAGCAGTACTTC.

This clonotype was picked up many times. The V and J genes are TRBV19 and TRBJ2-7; D may be TRBD2 (5 bases). CDR3 size: 13 residues. Trimming stripped 4 bases from V and 3 bases from J, with 10 bases between. From germline, CDR1 is LNHDA and CDR2 SQIVND (reference sequence). CDR3 DNA sequence: TGTGCCAGTAGTAATGAGGGCCGCTACGAGCAGTACTTC. Protein: CASSNEGRYEQYF. The whole variable domain, remainder taken from reference TRBV19 and TRBJ2-7, is DGGITQSPKYLFRKEGQNVTLSCEQNLNHDAMYWYRQDPGQGLRLIYYSQIVNDFQKGDIAEGYSVSREKKESFPLTVTSAQKNPTAFYLCASSNEGRYEQYFGPGTRLTVT.

This clonotype occurred many times. V usage is TRBV20-1 and J usage is TRBJ2-1, with D tentatively TRBD1 (6 bases). The V and J ends lost 5 bases and 3 bases respectively, with 20 bases between them. Looked up from germline, CDR1 is DFQATT and CDR2 is SNEGSKA (reference sequence). This CDR3 has 16 residues. CDR3 nucleotide sequence: TGCAGTGCTGTGACCAGGGGACCCCTCCTCTACAATGAGCAGTTCTTC. It codes for CSAVTRGPLLYNEQFF.

The CDR3 coding sequence is TGCGCCAGCAGCCAAGTCCCGGGACAGGGTTCACCCCTCCACTTT. Its translation is CASSQVPGQGSPLHF. The genes are TRBV4-1 and TRBJ1-6; 9 bases map to TRBD1. The CDR3 covers 15 residues. V trimming: 1 base; J trimming: 9 bases; junction bases outside the gene matches: 4. From germline, CDR1 is MGHRA and CDR2 YSYEKL.

This clonotype was seen at least ten times. J is TRBJ2-5 and V is TRBV12-3 or TRBV12-4; D remains unclear. V was trimmed by 2 bases and J by 5 bases, leaving 3 bases between them. The CDR3 loop spans 11 amino acids. CDR3 region: CASSLHETQYF. Here the CDR3 DNA reads TGTGCCAGCAGTTTACACGAGACCCAGTACTTC.

This clonotype was observed many times. The V gene is TRBV10-2, the J gene TRBJ2-7, with no clear D. The CDR3 spans 15 residues. Germline lookup yields CDR1 WSHSY and CDR2 SAAADI. The V end lost 3 bases, the J end lost 2 bases, and 14 bases lay between the germline ends. CDR3 loop: CASSDTGAGTYEQYF. DNA for the CDR3: TGCGCCAGCAGTGACACGGGTGCTGGCACCTACGAGCAGTACTTC.

At least ten counts were recorded for this clonotype. The V gene is TRBV6-5, the J gene TRBJ1-1; 8 bases match TRBD1. This CDR3 comprises 14 residues. V was clipped by 2 bases and J by 8 bases; unmatched bases: 7. Germline CDR1 MNHEY, CDR2 SVGAGI. CDR3 protein: CASSYPSWTGEAFF. DNA for the CDR3: TGTGCCAGCAGTTACCCAAGCTGGACAGGGGAAGCTTTCTTT.